The T cell receptor (beta chain) described here comes from a study of shared clonotypes between healthy human individuals. Remarks on this clone: The antigen is undetermined.

Germline V lookup: CDR1 SNHLY, CDR2 FYNNEI. V lost 10 bases and J lost 2, with 14 bases in between. There are 13 residues in the CDR3. TCRdb keeps only in-frame clones here, not all; method: immunoSEQ multiplex PCR. This sample has hundreds of thousands of clones, with 74% found just once. Study-wide results and caveats: The represented genetic and exposure-history diversity was limited by the small number of donors.

The receptor comes from a man aged 25-40 years in good health. This chain connects TRBV2 to TRBJ1-2; D uncertain. The sequenced material came from memory CD4+ T cells sorted from blood. As for subset: CD45RA-negative fraction. This CDR3 reads CATSGEVNYGYTF. CDR3 DNA: TGTGCCACTAGCGGGGAAGTGAACTATGGCTACACCTTC.